Following are 13 T cell receptor beta chains from one sample sequenced in a study of tumor and adjacent non-tumor tissue in lung cancer. This sample's RNA came from whole unsorted tissue. Three rounds of nested PCR, following a modified ARM-PCR protocol, produced the TCRbeta library. Via MiXCR, TCRdb re-called the multiplex PCR reads, giving one row per CDR3 protein. Of roughly 120,000 distinct CDR3 sequences listed, over 70% are singletons. Input material: lung tumor tissue. The receptors were sampled from a man between 70 and 80 years old with non-small cell lung cancer.

This clonotype was recorded once. This chain connects TRBV11-2 to TRBJ1-1; D not certain. The CDR3 contains 17 residues. The V end was cut by 2 bases, the J end by 1 base, with 17 bases between. The germline V gene encodes CDR1 SGHAT and CDR2 FQNNGV. The CDR3 here is CASSLRRRVKWNTEAFF. DNA of the CDR3: TGTGCCAGCAGCTTACGGAGGAGGGTTAAATGGAACACTGAAGCTTTCTTT.

As regards this clonotype: The junction shows a germline mismatch at one end, possibly a read error. The chain joins TRBV11-2 to TRBJ2-2; D might be TRBD1 (6 bases). Germline V CDR1 and CDR2: SGHAT, FQNNGV. CDR3 length: 14 amino acids. This CDR3 reads CASRVDSQSGDLFF. DNA of the CDR3: TGTGCCAGCAGGGTGGACAGTCAGTCCGGGGATCTGTTTTTT.

The rearrangement joins TRBV7-2 to TRBJ2-1, with 8 positions matching TRBD2. The trim removed 3 bases at V and 4 bases at J, leaving 17 bases unmatched. CDR3 length equals 19 residues. Germline values: CDR1 SGHTA, CDR2 FQGNSA. The CDR3 spells CASSFPHSGQRGKYNEQFF. CDR3 DNA sequence: TGTGCCAGCAGCTTCCCACACTCGGGCCAGCGGGGGAAATACAATGAGCAGTTCTTC.

Concerning this clonotype: The final CDR3 position lacks the conserved phenylalanine or tryptophan, pointing to a likely read error. The chain couples TRBV29-1 to TRBJ2-3; the D gene is possibly TRBD2 (7 bases). Trimming stripped 8 bases from V and 5 bases from J, with 14 bases between. The germline V gene has CDR1 SQVTM and CDR2 ANQGSEA. The CDR3 has 12 amino acids. The CDR3 DNA reads as TGCAGCATTGGGGGGGCCATAGATACGCAGTATTCT. This encodes CSIGGAIDTQYS.

This chain joins TRBV11-3 and TRBJ2-5; D is possibly TRBD1 or TRBD2 (5 bases each). V was shortened by 8 bases and J by 5 bases, with 18 bases between the two germline ends. CDR1 is SGHNT and CDR2 is YENEEA in the germline V gene. This CDR3 spans 14 amino acids. CDR3 amino acids: CASASAWGWETQYF. DNA for the CDR3: TGTGCCAGCGCTTCCGCTTGGGGGTGGGAGACCCAGTACTTC. The whole variable domain, filled in from reference TRBV11-3 and TRBJ2-5, reads EAGVVQSPRYKIIEKKQPVAFWCNPISGHNTLYWYLQNLGQGPELLIRYENEEAVDDSQLPKDRFSAERLKGVDSTLKIQPAELGDSAVYLCASASAWGWETQYFGPGTRLLVL.

In regard to this clonotype: An end of the junction differs from the germline gene, which may be a read error. V usage is TRBV11-1 and J usage is TRBJ1-2; D unclear. From germline, CDR1 is SGHAT and CDR2 FQDESV (reference sequence). The CDR3 has 12 residues. The CDR3, as DNA: TGTACCAGCAGCTTATACAGATATGACTACATCTTC. This translates into CTSSLYRYDYIF.

The sample holds a few counts of this clonotype. One end of the junction is discordant with germline, which a read error may explain. The chain joins TRBV20-1 to TRBJ2-1; TRBD2 aligns across 9 bases. CDR1 DFQATT and CDR2 SNEGSKA come from the germline V gene (reference sequence). The CDR3 totals 16 residues. CDR3 amino acids: CSAQRLAGPGYNEQLF. The CDR3 DNA is TGCAGTGCCCAGAGGCTAGCGGGACCCGGCTACAATGAGCAGTTATTC.

This clonotype was seen only a few times. This chain joins TRBV5-1 and TRBJ1-2; D remains unclear. CDR3 length: 14 residues. Germline lookup yields CDR1 SGHRS and CDR2 YFSETQ. Trimming cost V 8 bases and J 2 bases, with 16 bases left between them. The CDR3, as DNA: TGCGCCAGTAACACTATTCCCGAAAACTATGGCTACACCTTC. Translated, it gives CASNTIPENYGYTF.

Worth noting for this clonotype: The CDR3 carries no conserved terminal phenylalanine or tryptophan, so it likely arises from a read error. This chain joins TRBV11-2 and TRBJ2-7; D is ambiguous. The CDR3 contains 15 residues. Per germline, CDR1 SGHAT and CDR2 FQNNGV. CDR3 protein: CATSFDQANPYEQYL. CDR3 DNA sequence: TGTGCCACCAGCTTTGATCAGGCGAACCCCTACGAGCAGTACTTA.

To note about this clonotype: A junction end diverges from the germline sequence, so it may reflect a read error. CDR3 nucleotides: TGTACCAGCAGCTTAGATCCCAAGGGGGGTAGGGGTGAGCAGTTCTTC. Encoded protein: CTSSLDPKGGRGEQFF. This rearrangement joins TRBV11-3 to TRBJ2-1, with D possibly being TRBD1 or TRBD2 (6 bases each). CDR3 length equals 16 residues. Looked up from germline, CDR1 is SGHNT and CDR2 is YENEEA.

In the case of this clonotype: Because it lacks the conserved phenylalanine or tryptophan at the end, this CDR3 is likely a read error. The chain joins TRBV28 to TRBJ1-5; the D is unclear. Looked up from germline, CDR1 is MDHEN and CDR2 is SYDVKM. With 3 bases removed from V and 8 bases from J, the gap between germline ends came to 26 bases. The CDR3 has 18 amino acids. The CDR3 reads CASSFQNQWRTGRKPQHL. The CDR3 DNA reads as TGTGCCAGCAGTTTTCAAAATCAATGGAGGACTGGGAGGAAGCCCCAGCATCTT.

As for this clonotype: Just one base apart from a much larger clone, this may be a read error. Lacking the conserved final phenylalanine or tryptophan, this CDR3 likely reflects a read error. The rearrangement uses TRBV20-1 and TRBJ2-2, with 7 bases aligning to TRBD2. CDR1 and CDR2 from the germline V gene are DFQATT and SNEGSKA (reference sequence). CDR3 length equals 14 residues. The V and J ends lost 2 bases and 4 bases, in that order; junction bases with no gene match: 4. For the CDR3, the DNA is TGCAGTGCTAGATGGGGCGGGAGCACCGGGGAGCTGTTTTCT. The encoded protein is CSARWGGSTGELFS.

Details on this clonotype: The CDR3 end shows no conserved phenylalanine or tryptophan, and so a read error is likely. CDR3 DNA: TGCGCCAGTAGCCAAGGACAGGGTCTCTACGAGCAGTACATC. As protein: CASSQGQGLYEQYI. This chain links TRBV4-2 with TRBJ2-7; 8 nucleotides match TRBD1. This CDR3 comprises 14 residues. Germline V gives CDR1 LGHNA, CDR2 YNFKEQ.